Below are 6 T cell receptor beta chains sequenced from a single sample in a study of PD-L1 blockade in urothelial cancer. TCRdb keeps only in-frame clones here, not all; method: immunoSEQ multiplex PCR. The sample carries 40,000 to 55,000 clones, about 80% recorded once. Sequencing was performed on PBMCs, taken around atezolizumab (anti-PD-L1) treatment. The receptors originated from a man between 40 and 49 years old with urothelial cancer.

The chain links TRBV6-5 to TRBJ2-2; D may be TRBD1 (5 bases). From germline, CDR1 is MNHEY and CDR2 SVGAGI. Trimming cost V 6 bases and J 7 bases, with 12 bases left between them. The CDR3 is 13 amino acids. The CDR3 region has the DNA TGTGCCAGCAGGATCCAGGGTGGCGGGGAGCTGTTTTTT. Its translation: CASRIQGGGELFF.

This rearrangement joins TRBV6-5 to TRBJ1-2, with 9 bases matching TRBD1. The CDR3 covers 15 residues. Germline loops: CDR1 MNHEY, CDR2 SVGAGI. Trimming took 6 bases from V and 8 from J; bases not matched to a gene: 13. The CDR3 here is CASRRGQGSRGGYTF. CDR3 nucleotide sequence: TGTGCCAGCAGGCGTGGACAGGGGTCGAGAGGGGGCTACACCTTC.

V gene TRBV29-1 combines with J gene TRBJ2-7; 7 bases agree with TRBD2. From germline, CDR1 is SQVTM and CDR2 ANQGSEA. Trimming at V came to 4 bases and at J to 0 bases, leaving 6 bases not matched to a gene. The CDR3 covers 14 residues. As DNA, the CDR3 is TGCAGCGTTGTACAGCGGGACCTCTCCTACGAGCAGTACTTC. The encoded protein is CSVVQRDLSYEQYF.

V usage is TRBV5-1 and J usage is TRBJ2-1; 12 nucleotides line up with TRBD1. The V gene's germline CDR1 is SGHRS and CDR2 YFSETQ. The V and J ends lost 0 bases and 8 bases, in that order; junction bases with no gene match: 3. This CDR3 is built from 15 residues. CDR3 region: CASSLAGTGGDEQFF. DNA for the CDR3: TGCGCCAGCAGCTTGGCCGGGACAGGGGGCGATGAGCAGTTCTTC. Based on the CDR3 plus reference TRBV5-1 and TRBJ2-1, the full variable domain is KAGVTQTPRYLIKTRGQQVTLSCSPISGHRSVSWYQQTPGQGLQFLFEYFSETQRNKGNFPGRFSGRQFSNSRSEMNVSTLELGDSALYLCASSLAGTGGDEQFFGPGTRLTVL.

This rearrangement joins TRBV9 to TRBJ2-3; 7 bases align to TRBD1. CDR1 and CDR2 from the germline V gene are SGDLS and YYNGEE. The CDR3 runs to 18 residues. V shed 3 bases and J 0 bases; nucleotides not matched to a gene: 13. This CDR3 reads CASSALGDSLSSTDTQYF. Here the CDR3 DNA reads TGTGCCAGCAGCGCTTTAGGGGACAGCTTATCTAGCACAGATACGCAGTATTTT.

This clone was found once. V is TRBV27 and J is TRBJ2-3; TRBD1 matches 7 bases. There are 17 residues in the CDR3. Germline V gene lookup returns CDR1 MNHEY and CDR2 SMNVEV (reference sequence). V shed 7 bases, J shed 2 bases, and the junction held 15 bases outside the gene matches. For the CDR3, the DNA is TGTGCCAGCACTCTTAGGGCAATAGGACAGGTCACAGATACGCAGTATTTT. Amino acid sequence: CASTLRAIGQVTDTQYF.